The 15 T cell receptor beta chains reported below all come from one sample, sequenced in a study of beta chain features in type 1 diabetes. Findings and limits, study-wide: A moderate, significant TCRB CDR3 shortening appeared in type 1 diabetes across four CD4+ subsets.

For these receptors, no antigen is known. The investigators reverse transcribed all of the isolated RNA, so they sequenced expressed TCRB transcripts. Libraries were prepared by immunoSEQ multiplex PCR; TCRdb keeps only in-frame clonotypes and omits some of them. The table includes about 230,000 clones, under 20% detected once. Input material: naive CD4+ T cells from blood. All receptors derive from a man aged 30-40 years with type 1 diabetes.

J is TRBJ2-1 and V is TRBV5-1; perhaps TRBD1 as D (5 bases). Germline loops: CDR1 SGHRS, CDR2 YFSETQ. The CDR3 contains 15 residues. V was clipped by 4 bases and J by 0 bases, with 11 bases between them. Written as DNA, the CDR3 is TGCGCCAGCAGCCCGGACACGACCTCCTACAATGAGCAGTTCTTC. Translation gives CASSPDTTSYNEQFF.

This chain joins TRBV5-1 and TRBJ2-5; D unresolved. Germline CDR1 SGHRS, CDR2 YFSETQ. The CDR3 is 13 amino acids. V lost 2 bases to trimming and J lost 1 base, with 6 bases between them. CDR3 loop: CASSLLTQETQYF. The DNA of the CDR3 is TGCGCCAGCAGCTTACTGACCCAAGAGACCCAGTACTTC.

In this sample, this clone turned up a few times. This sequence joins TRBV4-1 and TRBJ2-1, with 9 bases identical to TRBD2. Losses at the gene ends were 0 bases for V and 8 bases for J; bases not matched to a gene: 5. This CDR3 is built from 15 residues. The germline gives CDR1 MGHRA, CDR2 YSYEKL. This CDR3 is CASSQDSIAGDEQFF. The CDR3 coding sequence is TGCGCCAGCAGCCAAGACTCGATAGCGGGAGATGAGCAGTTCTTC.

The CDR3 DNA reads TGCGCCAGCAGGATGACAGAATTTTACGAGCAGTACTTC. Its translation is CASRMTEFYEQYF. The rearrangement links TRBV5-1 to TRBJ2-7; D perhaps matches TRBD1 (5 bases). CDR3 length equals 13 residues. V was shortened by 5 bases and J by 4 bases, with 13 bases between the two germline ends. CDR1 is SGHRS, CDR2 YFSETQ, per germline.

The V and J genes are TRBV4-2 and TRBJ2-2; 11 nucleotides match TRBD1. Germline V gene sequence: CDR1 LGHNA, CDR2 YNFKEQ. The V gene end was trimmed by 4 bases and the J gene end by 6 bases; junction bases not matched to a gene: 13. This CDR3 contains 18 residues. CDR3 in DNA: TGTGCCAGCAGCCGAGCTGGACCGGGACAGGGGGAACCCGGGGAGCTGTTTTTT. Translation gives CASSRAGPGQGEPGELFF.

This rearrangement joins TRBV7-2 to TRBJ2-3; D is tentatively TRBD1 or TRBD2 (5 bases each). The V end was cut by 4 bases, the J end by 0 bases, with 14 bases between. The germline CDR1 and CDR2 sequences are SGHTA and FQGNSA. The CDR3 loop spans 16 amino acids. The CDR3 spells CASSYYRDGSTDTQYF. As DNA, the CDR3 is TGTGCCAGCAGCTACTACCGGGACGGTAGCACAGATACGCAGTATTTT.

V is TRBV6-6 and J is TRBJ2-1; D is undetermined. Germline assignment: CDR1 MNHNY and CDR2 SVGAGI (reference sequence). The V end lost 7 bases, the J end lost 4 bases, and 11 bases lay between the germline ends. There are 13 residues in the CDR3. CDR3 amino acids: CASTPDTYNEQFF. In nucleotides, the CDR3 is TGTGCCAGCACCCCTGACACATACAATGAGCAGTTCTTC.

The rearrangement links TRBV7-2 to TRBJ2-7, with a weak D call TRBD1 (6 bases). The CDR3 has 14 residues. The germline gives CDR1 SGHTA, CDR2 FQGNSA. With 5 bases removed from V and 6 bases from J, the gap between germline ends came to 17 bases. CDR3 region: CASSLGQLMGEQYF. DNA for the CDR3: TGTGCCAGCAGCCTGGGACAATTGATGGGCGAGCAGTACTTC.

This clone was seen more than once but under ten times. J is TRBJ2-7 and V is TRBV10-2; D gene uncertain. V was clipped by 3 bases and J by 4 bases, with 10 bases between them. Germline V gene data show CDR1 as WSHSY and CDR2 as SAAADI. The CDR3 consists of 13 residues. The CDR3 DNA is TGCGCCAGCAGTGAATGGCGAGAATACGAGCAGTACTTC. This gives the protein CASSEWREYEQYF.

This clone was counted only a few times. The chain employs TRBV29-1 and TRBJ2-7, with 8 bases matching TRBD1. Germline values: CDR1 SQVTM, CDR2 ANQGSEA. With 2 bases clipped from V and 2 bases from J, the junction kept 5 bases outside the gene matches. The CDR3 is 14 residues long. The CDR3 coding sequence is TGCAGCGTTGAATTCAGGGGGCCCCCCTACGAGCAGTACTTC. Residues: CSVEFRGPPYEQYF.

The chain recombines TRBV27 with TRBJ2-3; TRBD2 agrees at 11 bases. Trimming at V came to 10 bases and at J to 4 bases, leaving 4 bases not matched to a gene. The CDR3 contains 13 residues. The germline V gene has CDR1 MNHEY and CDR2 SMNVEV (reference sequence). The CDR3: CATIAGGADTQYF. In DNA form, the CDR3 reads TGTGCCACCATAGCGGGAGGGGCAGATACGCAGTATTTT.

V usage is TRBV2 and J usage is TRBJ1-2; a possible D gene is TRBD1 (5 bases). Germline V lookup: CDR1 SNHLY, CDR2 FYNNEI. The germline V and J ends were trimmed by 8 bases and 0 bases, with 10 bases remaining between them. The CDR3 totals 13 residues. The CDR3 here is CASQGEANYGYTF. CDR3 nucleotides: TGTGCCAGCCAGGGTGAAGCTAACTATGGCTACACCTTC.

This CDR3 is CASSSSGTGCYF. The CDR3 DNA sequence: TGCGCCAGCAGTTCGTCCGGGACAGGTTGTTACTTC. The gene calls are TRBV5-1 and TRBJ2-7, with 8 bases lining up with TRBD1. The CDR3 spans 12 residues. Germline CDR1 and CDR2: SGHRS and YFSETQ. With 5 bases clipped from V and 13 bases from J, the junction kept 11 bases outside the gene matches.

The chain recombines TRBV5-4 with TRBJ2-3; 9 nucleotides align to TRBD1. J lost 2 bases, V lost 4 bases, and 8 bases had no gene match. CDR3 size: 16 residues. Germline-derived CDR1 and CDR2 are SGHNT and YYREEE (reference sequence). The CDR3 DNA reads as TGTGCCAGCAGCGCCGGGACAGGGATAGCCACAGATACGCAGTATTTT. Translating it yields CASSAGTGIATDTQYF.

With respect to this clone: Germline and junction disagree at one end, which may indicate a read error. This rearrangement joins TRBV7-8 to TRBJ2-1, with D tentatively TRBD1 (6 bases). The germline gives CDR1 SGHVS, CDR2 FQNEAQ. The CDR3 runs to 16 residues. CDR3 in amino acids: CASSQKDSSSYNEQFF. The DNA for the CDR3 is TGCGCCAGCAGCCAGAAGGACAGTAGCTCCTACAATGAGCAGTTCTTC.